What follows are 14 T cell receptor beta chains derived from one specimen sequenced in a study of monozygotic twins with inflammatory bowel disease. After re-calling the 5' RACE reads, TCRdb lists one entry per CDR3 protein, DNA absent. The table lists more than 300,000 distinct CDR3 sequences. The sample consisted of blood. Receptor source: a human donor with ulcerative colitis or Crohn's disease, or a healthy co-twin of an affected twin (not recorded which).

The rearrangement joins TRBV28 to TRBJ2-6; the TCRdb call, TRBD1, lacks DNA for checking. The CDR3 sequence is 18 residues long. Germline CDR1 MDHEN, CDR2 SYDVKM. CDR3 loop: CASSFSGRGGSGANVLTF. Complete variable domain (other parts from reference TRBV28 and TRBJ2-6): DVKVTQSSRYLVKRTGEKVFLECVQDMDHENMFWYRQDPGLGLRLIYFSYDVKMKEKGDIPEGYSVSREKKERFSLILESASTNQTSMYLCASSFSGRGGSGANVLTFGAGSRLTVL.

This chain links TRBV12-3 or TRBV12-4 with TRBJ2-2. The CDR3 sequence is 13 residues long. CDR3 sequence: CASSSRYRGELFF.

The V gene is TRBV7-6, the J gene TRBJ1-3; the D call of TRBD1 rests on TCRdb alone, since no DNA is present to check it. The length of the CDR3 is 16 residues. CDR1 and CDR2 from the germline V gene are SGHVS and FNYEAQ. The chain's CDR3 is CASSLGQGAAGNTIYF.

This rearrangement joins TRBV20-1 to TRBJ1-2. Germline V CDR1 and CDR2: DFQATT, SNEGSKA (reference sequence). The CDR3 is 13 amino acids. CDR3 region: CSAPRGVLDGYTF.

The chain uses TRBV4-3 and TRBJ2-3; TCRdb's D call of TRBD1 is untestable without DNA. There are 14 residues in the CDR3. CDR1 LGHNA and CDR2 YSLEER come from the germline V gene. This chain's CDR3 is CASSRTGQTDTQYF.

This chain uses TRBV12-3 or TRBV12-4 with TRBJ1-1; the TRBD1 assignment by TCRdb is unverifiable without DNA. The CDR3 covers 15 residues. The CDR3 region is CASSSKRGSNTEAFF.

CDR3 loop: CAWRTGGGNTIYF. V is TRBV30 and J is TRBJ1-3; the TRBD1 assignment by TCRdb is unverifiable without DNA. Germline assignment: CDR1 GTSNPN and CDR2 SVGIG (reference sequence). The CDR3 contains 13 residues.

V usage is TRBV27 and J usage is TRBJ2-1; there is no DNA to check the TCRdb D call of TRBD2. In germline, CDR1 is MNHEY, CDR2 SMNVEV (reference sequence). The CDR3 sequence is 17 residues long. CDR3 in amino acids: CASSPPEGVRNYNEQFF.

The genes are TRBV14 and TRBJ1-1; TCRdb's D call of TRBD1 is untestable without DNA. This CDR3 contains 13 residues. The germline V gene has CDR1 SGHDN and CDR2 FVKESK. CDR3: CASSHFPGAEAFF.

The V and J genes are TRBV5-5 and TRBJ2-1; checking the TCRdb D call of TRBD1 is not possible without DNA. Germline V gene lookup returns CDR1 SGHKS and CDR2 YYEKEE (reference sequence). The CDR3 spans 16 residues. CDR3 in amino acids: CASSSPGHSSYNEQFF.

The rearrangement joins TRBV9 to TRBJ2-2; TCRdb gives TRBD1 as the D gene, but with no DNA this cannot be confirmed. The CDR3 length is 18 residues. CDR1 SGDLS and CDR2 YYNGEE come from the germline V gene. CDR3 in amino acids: CASSVDPTTGANTGELFF.

This CDR3 reads CAWSVQGHGYTF. J is TRBJ1-2 and V is TRBV30; TCRdb reports TRBD1, a call that lacks DNA to check it against. The length of the CDR3 is 12 residues. CDR1 is GTSNPN and CDR2 is SVGIG in the germline V gene (reference sequence).

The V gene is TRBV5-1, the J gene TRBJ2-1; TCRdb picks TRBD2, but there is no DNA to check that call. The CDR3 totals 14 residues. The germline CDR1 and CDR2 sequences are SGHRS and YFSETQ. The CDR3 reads CASSFSSDYNEQFF.

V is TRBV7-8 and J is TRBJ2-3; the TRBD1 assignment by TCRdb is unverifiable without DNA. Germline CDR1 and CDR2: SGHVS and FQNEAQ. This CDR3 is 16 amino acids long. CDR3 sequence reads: CASSLAGGFSTDTQYF.